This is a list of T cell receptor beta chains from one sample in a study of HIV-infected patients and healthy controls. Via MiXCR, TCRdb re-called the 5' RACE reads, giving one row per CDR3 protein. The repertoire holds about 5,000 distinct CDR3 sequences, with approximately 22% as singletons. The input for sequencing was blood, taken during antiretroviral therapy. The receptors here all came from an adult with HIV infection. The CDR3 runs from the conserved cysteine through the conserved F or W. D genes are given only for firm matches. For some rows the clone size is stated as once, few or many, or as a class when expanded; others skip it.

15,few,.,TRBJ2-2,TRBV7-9,CASLAWHANTGELFF,TGTGCCAGCCTAGCCTGGCACGCGAACACCGGGGAGCTGTTTTTT
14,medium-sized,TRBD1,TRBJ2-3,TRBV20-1,CSAGQDRLHDTQYF,TGCAGTGCTGGCCAGGACAGGCTGCACGATACGCAGTATTTT
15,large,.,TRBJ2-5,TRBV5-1,CASSLGQVVGETQYF,TGCGCCAGCAGCTTGGGCCAGGTCGTGGGGGAGACCCAGTACTTC
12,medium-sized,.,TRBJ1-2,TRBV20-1,CSALGGGDGYTF,TGCAGTGCCCTAGGGGGAGGGGACGGCTACACCTTC
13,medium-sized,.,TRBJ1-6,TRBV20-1,CSAMEVRSSPLHF,TGCAGTGCGATGGAGGTTCGGAGTTCACCCCTCCACTTT
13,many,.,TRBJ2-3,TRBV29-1,CSVDADSTDTQYF,TGCAGCGTTGATGCTGATTCCACAGATACGCAGTATTTT
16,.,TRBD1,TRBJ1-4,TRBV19,CASSMAQGATNEKLFF,TGTGCCAGTAGTATGGCCCAGGGGGCAACTAATGAAAAACTGTTTTTT
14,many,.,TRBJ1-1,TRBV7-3,CASSQGLGAAEAFF,TGTGCCAGCAGCCAGGGGTTAGGGGCGGCTGAAGCTTTCTTT
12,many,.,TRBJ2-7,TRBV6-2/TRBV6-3,CASSDGSYEQYF,TGTGCCAGCAGTGACGGATCCTACGAGCAGTACTTC
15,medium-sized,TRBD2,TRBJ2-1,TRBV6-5,CASRLAGASYNEQFF,TGTGCCAGCAGGCTAGCGGGGGCATCCTACAATGAGCAGTTCTTC
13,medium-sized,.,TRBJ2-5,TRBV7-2,CASSSLMMETQYF,TGTGCCAGCAGCTCCCTAATGATGGAGACCCAGTACTTC
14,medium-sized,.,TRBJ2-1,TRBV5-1,CASSGGLSYNEQFF,TGCGCCAGCAGCGGGGGGTTATCCTACAATGAGCAGTTCTTC
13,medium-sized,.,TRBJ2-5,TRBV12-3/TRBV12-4,CASRRQSQETQYF,TGTGCCAGCAGAAGACAGAGTCAAGAGACCCAGTACTTC
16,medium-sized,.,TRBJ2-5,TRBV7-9,CASSPPLGGKQETQYF,TGTGCCAGCAGCCCGCCGCTGGGGGGTAAACAAGAGACCCAGTACTTC
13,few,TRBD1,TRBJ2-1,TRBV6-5,CASTGTVYDEQFF,TGTGCCAGCACCGGGACAGTTTACGATGAGCAGTTCTTC
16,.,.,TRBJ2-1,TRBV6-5,CASSYSQWFRHNEQFF,TGTGCCAGCAGTTACAGTCAGTGGTTTCGCCACAATGAGCAGTTCTTC
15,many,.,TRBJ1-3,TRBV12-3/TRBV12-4,CASSSIDNAGNTIYF,TGTGCCAGCAGTTCCATCGACAACGCTGGAAACACCATATATTTT
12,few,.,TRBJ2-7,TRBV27,CASSSQGYEQYF,TGTGCCAGCAGTTCCCAGGGTTACGAGCAGTACTTC
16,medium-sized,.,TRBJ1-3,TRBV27,CASSSSDRLEGNTIYF,TGTGCCAGCAGTTCCTCCGACAGGCTCGAGGGAAACACCATATATTTT
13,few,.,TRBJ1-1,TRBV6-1,CASTRGAGTEAFF,TGTGCCAGCACAAGGGGGGCTGGTACTGAAGCTTTCTTT
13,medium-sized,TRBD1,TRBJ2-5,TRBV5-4,CASSSTGEETQYF,TGTGCCAGCAGCTCGACAGGGGAAGAGACCCAGTACTTC
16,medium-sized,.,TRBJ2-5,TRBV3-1,CASSQESAQGWKTQYF,TGTGCCAGCAGCCAAGAAAGTGCGCAGGGCTGGAAGACCCAGTACTTC
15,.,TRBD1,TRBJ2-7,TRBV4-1,CASSQTQGAVYEQYF,TGCGCCAGCAGCCAGACACAGGGGGCTGTGTACGAGCAGTACTTC
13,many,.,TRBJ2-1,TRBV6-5,CASSYGQYNEQFF,TGTGCCAGCAGTTACGGACAGTACAATGAGCAGTTCTTC
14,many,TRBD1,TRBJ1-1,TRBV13,CASSLGQEYTEAFF,TGTGCCAGCAGCTTGGGACAGGAATACACTGAAGCTTTCTTT
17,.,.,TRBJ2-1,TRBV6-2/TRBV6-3,CASRIGGGASSYNEQFF,TGTGCCAGCAGGATAGGGGGGGGCGCTTCCTCCTACAATGAGCAGTTCTTC
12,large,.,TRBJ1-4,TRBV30,CAWSGAVEKLFF,TGTGCCTGGTCGGGGGCGGTTGAAAAACTGTTTTTT
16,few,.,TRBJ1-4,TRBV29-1,CSVVIGHGATNEKLFF,TGCAGCGTTGTGATAGGACACGGAGCAACTAATGAAAAACTGTTTTTT
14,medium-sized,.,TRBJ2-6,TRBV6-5,CASTMQPGANVLTF,TGTGCCAGCACCATGCAACCTGGGGCCAACGTCCTGACTTTC
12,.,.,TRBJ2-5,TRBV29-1,CSVEQEQETQYF,TGCAGCGTTGAACAGGAACAAGAGACCCAGTACTTC
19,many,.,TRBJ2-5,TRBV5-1,CASSLAKEDFPLGKETQYF,TGCGCCAGCAGCTTGGCCAAGGAAGACTTCCCTTTGGGCAAAGAGACCCAGTACTTC
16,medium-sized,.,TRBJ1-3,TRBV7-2,CASSLAVAPTGNTIYF,TGTGCCAGCAGCTTAGCGGTTGCTCCGACTGGAAACACCATATATTTT
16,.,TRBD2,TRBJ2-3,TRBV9,CASSGWPGGGTDTQYF,TGTGCCAGCAGCGGATGGCCGGGGGGGGGCACAGATACGCAGTATTTT
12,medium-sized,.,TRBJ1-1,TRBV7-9,CASSLVADEAFF,TGTGCCAGCAGCTTAGTGGCAGATGAAGCTTTCTTT
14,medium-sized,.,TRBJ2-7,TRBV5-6,CASSLEGYSYEQYF,TGTGCCAGCAGCTTGGAAGGGTACTCCTACGAGCAGTACTTC
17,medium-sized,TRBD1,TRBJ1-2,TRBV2,CASSQDRGANPNYGYTF,TGTGCCAGCAGCCAGGACAGGGGGGCAAACCCTAACTATGGCTACACCTTC
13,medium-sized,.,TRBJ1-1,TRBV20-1,CSARDVGHTEAFF,TGCAGTGCTAGAGATGTAGGGCACACTGAAGCTTTCTTT
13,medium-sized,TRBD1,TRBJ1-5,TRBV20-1,CSAPDRGSGPQHF,TGCAGTGCCCCCGACAGGGGCTCGGGGCCCCAGCATTTT
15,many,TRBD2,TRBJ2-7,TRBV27,CASSLSGGSSYEQYF,TGTGCCAGCAGTCTTAGCGGGGGGAGCTCCTACGAGCAGTACTTC
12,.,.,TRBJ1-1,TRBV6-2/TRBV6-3,CASSYLGFEAFF,TGTGCCAGCAGTTACTTGGGGTTTGAAGCTTTCTTT
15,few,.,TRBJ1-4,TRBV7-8,CASSPYVATNEKLFF,TGTGCCAGCAGCCCCTATGTGGCAACTAATGAAAAACTGTTTTTT
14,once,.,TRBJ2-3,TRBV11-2,CASSPGPSLDTQYF,TGTGCCAGCAGCCCGGGACCTTCTTTGGATACGCAGTATTTT
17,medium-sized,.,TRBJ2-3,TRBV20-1,CSARLRAGELGGDTQYF,TGCAGTGCTAGACTTCGAGCAGGGGAATTGGGGGGAGATACGCAGTATTTT
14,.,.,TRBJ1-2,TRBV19,CASSRRDTLYGYTF,TGTGCCAGTAGTAGGAGGGACACCCTCTATGGCTACACCTTC
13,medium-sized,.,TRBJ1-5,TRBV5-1,CASSSSPDQPQHF,TGCGCCAGCAGCTCGTCGCCCGATCAGCCCCAGCATTTT
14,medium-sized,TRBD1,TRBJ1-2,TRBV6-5,CASGRQGGGYGYTF,TGTGCCAGCGGACGACAGGGCGGAGGCTATGGCTACACCTTC